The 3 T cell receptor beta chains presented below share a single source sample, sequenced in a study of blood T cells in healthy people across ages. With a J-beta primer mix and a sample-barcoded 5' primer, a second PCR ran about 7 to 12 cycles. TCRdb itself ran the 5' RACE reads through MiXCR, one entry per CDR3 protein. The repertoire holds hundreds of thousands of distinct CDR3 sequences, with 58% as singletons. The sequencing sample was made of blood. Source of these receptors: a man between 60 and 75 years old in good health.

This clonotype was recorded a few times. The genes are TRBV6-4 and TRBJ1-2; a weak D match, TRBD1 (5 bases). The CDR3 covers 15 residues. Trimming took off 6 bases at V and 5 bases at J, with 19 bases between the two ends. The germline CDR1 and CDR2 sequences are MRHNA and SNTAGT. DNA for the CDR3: TGTGCCAGCAGGCCCACCCCCGGGGGGGGTTATGGCTACACCTTC. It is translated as CASRPTPGGGYGYTF.

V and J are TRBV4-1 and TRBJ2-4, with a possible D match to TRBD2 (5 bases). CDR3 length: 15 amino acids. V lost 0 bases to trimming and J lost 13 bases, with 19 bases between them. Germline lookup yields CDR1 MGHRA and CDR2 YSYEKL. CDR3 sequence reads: CASSQDERAAREQYF. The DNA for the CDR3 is TGCGCCAGCAGCCAAGATGAGAGAGCGGCTAGGGAGCAGTACTTC.

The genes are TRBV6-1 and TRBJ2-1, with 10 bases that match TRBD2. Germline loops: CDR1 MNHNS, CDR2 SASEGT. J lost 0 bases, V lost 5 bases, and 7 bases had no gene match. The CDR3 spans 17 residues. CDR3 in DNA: TGTGCCAGCAGTCGAAGCGGGAGGGCCCTCTCCTACAATGAGCAGTTCTTC. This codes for CASSRSGRALSYNEQFF.